These 14 T cell receptor beta chains were all obtained from the same sample, sequenced in a study of post-analysis software for immune sequencing data (dated by TCRdb to the mid-2010s). Here is what the overall study found, with its caveats: Significantly higher frequencies in patients than in controls were found for roughly 5 TRBV segments, including TRBV5-6, TRBV5-1 and TRBV20-1.

Library preparation was by PCR. Sequencing was performed on an Illumina HiSeq 2500. To reduce PCR and sequencing biases, unique molecular identifiers were built into the TCR beta cDNA libraries. The public reads were quality trimmed at Q25 with fastp and then assembled into clones with MiXCR by TCRdb, keeping productive beta chains. Merged by CDR3 protein, the rows form single entries marked with the most common genes and DNA. The sample includes 150,000 to 200,000 distinct CDR3 sequences, with approximately 31% observed a single time. The ten largest make up over 1.2% of the sample. Their target antigens are unknown. Sequenced: blood. The origin of the receptors is a girl aged 5-17 years with multiple sclerosis.

This clonotype was seen a few times. The chain employs TRBV28 and TRBJ2-7; D uncertain. The V gene's germline CDR1 is MDHEN and CDR2 SYDVKM. V was cut by 9 bases and J by 5 bases, with 35 bases left in between. The CDR3 loop spans 19 amino acids. This CDR3 is CASSELSVARHQNPDEQYF. The DNA of the CDR3 is TGTGCCAGTTCTGAATTGAGCGTGGCTAGGCACCAGAACCCAGACGAGCAGTACTTC.

Regarding this clonotype: At one end the junction does not follow the germline gene, possibly because of a read error. The chain is built from TRBV12-3 or TRBV12-4 and TRBJ2-3; 11 nucleotides align to TRBD2. The CDR3 spans 15 residues. As DNA, the CDR3 is TGTGCCAGCACTTTAGCGGGAGGGAGCGCAGATACGCAGTATTTT. This gives the protein CASTLAGGSADTQYF.

The chain is built from TRBV5-8 and TRBJ1-2; D ambiguous. V lost 5 bases to trimming and J lost 4 bases, with 12 bases between them. The germline V gene encodes CDR1 SGHTS and CDR2 YDEGEE. The CDR3 is 13 residues long. In DNA form, the CDR3 reads TGTGCCAGCAGTCTGGCCGCCAGCTATGGCTACACCTTC. Its protein is CASSLAASYGYTF. Together with reference TRBV5-8 and TRBJ1-2, the CDR3 gives the full variable domain: EAGVTQSPTHLIKTRGQQATLRCSPISGHTSVYWYQQALGLGLQFLLWYDEGEERNRGNFPPRFSGRQFPNYSSELNVNALELEDSALYLCASSLAASYGYTFGSGTRLTVV.

Only a few counts were recorded for this clonotype. The CDR3 here is CASSLDASAPYEQYF. The CDR3 DNA follows: TGCGCCAGCAGCTTGGACGCTAGCGCGCCCTACGAGCAGTACTTC. The J gene is TRBJ2-5, the V gene TRBV5-1, with D maybe TRBD2 (6 bases). The end of the DNA is better explained by TRBJ2-7, so the J call may be wrong. The CDR3 spans 15 residues. Germline V gene sequence: CDR1 SGHRS, CDR2 YFSETQ.

This clonotype was observed many times. CDR3 DNA sequence: TGTGCCAGCAGCTTAGGACTAGTGTACTACGAGCAGTACTTC. Translating gives CASSLGLVYYEQYF. This chain connects TRBV11-2 to TRBJ2-7, with D perhaps matching TRBD2 (6 bases). The CDR3 consists of 14 residues. Per the germline V gene, CDR1 is SGHAT and CDR2 is FQNNGV. V lost 1 base to trimming and J lost 3 bases, with 10 bases between them.

At least ten counts were recorded for this clonotype. The chain is built from TRBV10-2 and TRBJ2-7; no clear D gene. The CDR3 spans 16 residues. The V end lost 3 bases, the J end lost 3 bases, and 18 bases lay between the germline ends. In germline, CDR1 is WSHSY, CDR2 SAAADI. In DNA, the CDR3 is TGCGCCAGCAGTGAAGGAACTCGGTATCCGTTCTACGAGCAGTACTTC. Amino acids: CASSEGTRYPFYEQYF.

The chain joins TRBV20-1 to TRBJ1-1; weak D call: TRBD1 (5 bases). Germline V gene data show CDR1 as DFQATT and CDR2 as SNEGSKA (reference sequence). Trimming cost V 7 bases and J 2 bases, with 20 bases left between them. The CDR3 sequence is 15 residues long. Here the CDR3 reads CSGKSRQSLNTEAFF. In DNA form, the CDR3 reads TGCAGTGGCAAATCCCGACAGAGTTTAAACACTGAAGCTTTCTTT.

This clonotype has just one count. This rearrangement joins TRBV7-9 to TRBJ2-3, with D possibly matching TRBD2 (6 bases). The V end was cut by 2 bases, the J end by 1 base, with 16 bases between. The germline gives CDR1 SEHNR, CDR2 FQNEAQ (reference sequence). This CDR3 is 17 amino acids long. The CDR3 here is CASSLFRGGKGTDTQYF. CDR3 in DNA: TGTGCCAGCAGCTTATTTCGTGGCGGGAAAGGCACAGATACGCAGTATTTT.

This clonotype was detected many times. The chain recombines TRBV12-3 or TRBV12-4 with TRBJ2-5; 7 nucleotides agree with TRBD2. V lost 6 bases to trimming and J lost 0 bases; unmatched junction nucleotides: 10. This CDR3 is built from 16 residues. In nucleotides, the CDR3 is TGTGCCAGCAGCCCCATCCTTGGGAGGGACCAAGAGACCCAGTACTTC. Its translation: CASSPILGRDQETQYF.

This clonotype was observed at least ten times. The chain employs TRBV10-3 and TRBJ2-5; perhaps TRBD2 as D (6 bases). Trimming removed 0 bases from V and 7 bases from J, with 15 bases in between. Germline CDR1 and CDR2: ENHRY and SYGVKD. The CDR3 consists of 15 residues. CDR3 nucleotide sequence: TGTGCCATCAGTGAGTCGGACTACCTCGCCGGGACCCAGTACTTC. Translation gives CAISESDYLAGTQYF.

This clonotype was observed many times. The chain couples TRBV20-1 to TRBJ2-1, with TRBD2 as a possible D gene (6 bases). Germline V gene sequence: CDR1 DFQATT, CDR2 SNEGSKA (reference sequence). Trimming removed 7 bases from V and 4 bases from J, with 11 bases in between. The CDR3 sequence is 12 residues long. CDR3 protein: CSVEGRYNEQFF. CDR3 DNA: TGCAGTGTGGAAGGGAGGTACAATGAGCAGTTCTTC.

This clonotype was counted a few times. This chain joins TRBV27 and TRBJ2-3; tentatively, D is TRBD2 (5 bases). The CDR3 length is 15 residues. Per germline, CDR1 MNHEY and CDR2 SMNVEV (reference sequence). The ends were cut back, 6 bases at V and 3 bases at J, with 16 bases in the middle. The CDR3 sequence is CASRRARTRTDTQYF. The CDR3, as DNA: TGTGCCAGCAGGCGGGCTAGGACGAGGACAGATACGCAGTATTTT.

This sequence joins TRBV14 and TRBJ2-2; TRBD1 is a possible D gene (6 bases). The CDR3 runs 15 residues. The ends were cut back, 1 base at V and 1 base at J, with 7 bases in the middle. CDR1 and CDR2 from the germline V gene are SGHDN and FVKESK. In DNA, the CDR3 is TGTGCCAGCAGCCAAGCGGACAGGAACACCGGGGAGCTGTTTTTT. Protein sequence: CASSQADRNTGELFF.

The rearrangement joins TRBV20-1 to TRBJ1-2; a possible D gene is TRBD1 (5 bases). Per the germline V gene, CDR1 is DFQATT and CDR2 is SNEGSKA (reference sequence). The CDR3 extends over 14 amino acids. The V and J ends lost 1 base and 4 bases respectively, with 13 bases between them. CDR3 amino acids: CSARAPGRAYGYTF. CDR3 nucleotide sequence: TGCAGTGCTAGAGCCCCCGGCAGGGCCTATGGCTACACCTTC.